The present TCR beta chain was sequenced within a study of blood T cell repertoires in COVID-19. Overall study: The study drew acute and convalescent COVID-19 samples from the United States, Italy and Spain.

Source study methods: Reference gene primer amplification gave nucleated cell count estimates. Some clones are missing from TCRdb's copy, which holds only in-frame ones; the method was immunoSEQ multiplex PCR. V, J and clone size are taken as reported in that table, and D and trimming were inferred from the DNA itself. The repertoire holds 350,000 to 500,000 clones, roughly 88% seen once, with approximately 1.3% in the top ten. The ends were cut back, 0 bases at V and 3 bases at J, with 10 bases in the middle. CDR1 is SGHRS and CDR2 is YFSETQ in the germline V gene. The CDR3 consists of 15 residues. This clone is a singleton in its sample. Recruits, aged about 18 to 100 years, lived in 25 or so US areas. Each participant's cohort was designated according to participant-reported clinical history.

This TCR derives from a young woman who had been exposed to COVID-19. The V and J genes are TRBV5-1 and TRBJ1-5, with D possibly being TRBD1 (5 bases). Sequencing used PBMCs or T cells enriched from blood (not recorded which). CDR3 DNA sequence: TGCGCCAGCAGCTTGGCGGGACTACACAATCAGCCCCAGCATTTT. Residues: CASSLAGLHNQPQHF. Full variable domain (remainder filled in from reference TRBV5-1 and TRBJ1-5): KAGVTQTPRYLIKTRGQQVTLSCSPISGHRSVSWYQQTPGQGLQFLFEYFSETQRNKGNFPGRFSGRQFSNSRSEMNVSTLELGDSALYLCASSLAGLHNQPQHFGDGTRLSIL.